The 9 T cell receptor beta chains below were found in one sample sequenced in a study of untreated major depressive disorder. Findings of the study overall: CD4+ T cells from depressed patients used TRBV05-01 (Vbeta 5.1) more often than controls.

TCRdb keeps only in-frame clones here, not all; method: immunoSEQ multiplex PCR. The sample has 15,000 to 20,000 clones; roughly nine tenths are singletons. Antigen specificity for these receptors is unknown. The sample taken for sequencing was CD4+ T cells from PBMCs. These receptors came from a middle-aged woman with major depressive disorder.

The J gene is TRBJ2-2, the V gene TRBV27; 11 bases line up with TRBD2. The CDR3 covers 15 residues. The trim removed 5 bases at V and 4 bases at J, leaving 3 bases unmatched. Germline loops: CDR1 MNHEY, CDR2 SMNVEV (reference sequence). The chain's CDR3 is CASSLAGGPTGELFF. The CDR3 coding sequence is TGTGCCAGCAGTCTAGCGGGAGGCCCCACCGGGGAGCTGTTTTTT.

In its sample, this clone was seen once. The V gene is TRBV27, the J gene TRBJ2-2; TRBD2 is a possible D gene (6 bases). Germline V gene lookup returns CDR1 MNHEY and CDR2 SMNVEV (reference sequence). Trimming removed 8 bases at V and 4 bases at J, with 17 bases between. The CDR3 extends over 15 amino acids. CDR3: CASSPAGHATGELFF. The CDR3 DNA reads TGTGCCAGCTCGCCGGCGGGGCACGCCACCGGGGAGCTGTTTTTT.

The chain employs TRBV5-1 and TRBJ1-1; possible D gene TRBD1, 6 bases. The V end lost 7 bases, the J end lost 0 bases, and 13 bases lay between the germline ends. The germline V gene encodes CDR1 SGHRS and CDR2 YFSETQ. The CDR3 is 14 amino acids. CDR3 loop: CASYRGGLNTEAFF. The CDR3 DNA is TGCGCCAGCTACAGAGGGGGGCTGAACACTGAAGCTTTCTTT.

The chain recombines TRBV6-1 with TRBJ2-3, with D perhaps assigned TRBD1 or TRBD2 (6 bases each). The CDR3 sequence is 16 residues long. V gave up 0 bases and J gave up 0 bases, with 10 bases separating them. Germline loops: CDR1 MNHNS, CDR2 SASEGT. The CDR3 reads CASSEAGGTSTDTQYF. The CDR3 nucleotides are TGTGCCAGCAGTGAAGCCGGAGGGACAAGCACAGATACGCAGTATTTT.

The chain joins TRBV4-1 to TRBJ1-2, with D hard to call. Germline V gene data show CDR1 as MGHRA and CDR2 as YSYEKL. With 2 bases removed from V and 1 base from J, the gap between germline ends came to 8 bases. This CDR3 is 14 amino acids long. CDR3 residues: CASSQSNDNYGYTF. CDR3 DNA sequence: TGCGCCAGCAGCCAAAGCAACGATAACTATGGCTACACCTTC.

V gene TRBV7-9 combines with J gene TRBJ2-3; D is undetermined. Trimming took 1 base from V and 1 from J, leaving 6 bases between them. Germline V gene data show CDR1 as SEHNR and CDR2 as FQNEAQ (reference sequence). The CDR3 spans 14 residues. CDR3 region: CASSLDTRTDTQYF. Written as DNA, the CDR3 is TGTGCCAGCAGCTTAGACACTCGCACAGATACGCAGTATTTT.

This chain links TRBV29-1 with TRBJ1-1; D possibly corresponds to TRBD1 (6 bases). Germline V CDR1 and CDR2: SQVTM, ANQGSEA. This CDR3 region has 12 residues. V was trimmed by 0 bases and J by 11 bases, leaving 13 bases between them. The CDR3 DNA reads as TGCAGCGTTGAAGAAAGGGGGATGCTGGCTTTCTTT. This translates into CSVEERGMLAFF.

The chain uses TRBV19 and TRBJ2-1; 12 nucleotides align to TRBD2. Germline V gene sequence: CDR1 LNHDA, CDR2 SQIVND (reference sequence). V lost 5 bases, J lost 7 bases, and 6 bases stayed unmatched. This CDR3 spans 15 amino acids. The CDR3 DNA sequence: TGTGCCAGTAGTTCTCTAGCGGGAGGGGGGAATGAGCAGTTCTTC. This translates into CASSSLAGGGNEQFF. The full variable domain, rest sourced from reference TRBV19 and TRBJ2-1, is DGGITQSPKYLFRKEGQNVTLSCEQNLNHDAMYWYRQDPGQGLRLIYYSQIVNDFQKGDIAEGYSVSREKKESFPLTVTSAQKNPTAFYLCASSSLAGGGNEQFFGPGTRLTVL.

The chain is built from TRBV5-6 and TRBJ1-6; TRBD1 is a possible D gene (5 bases). Between the trimmed V and J ends, which lost 5 bases and 10 bases, there was a span of 13 bases. Germline loops: CDR1 SGHDT, CDR2 YYEEEE. CDR3 size: 13 residues. Here the CDR3 reads CASRGQGDSPLHF. Here the CDR3 DNA reads TGTGCCAGCAGAGGGCAGGGAGACTCACCCCTCCACTTT.